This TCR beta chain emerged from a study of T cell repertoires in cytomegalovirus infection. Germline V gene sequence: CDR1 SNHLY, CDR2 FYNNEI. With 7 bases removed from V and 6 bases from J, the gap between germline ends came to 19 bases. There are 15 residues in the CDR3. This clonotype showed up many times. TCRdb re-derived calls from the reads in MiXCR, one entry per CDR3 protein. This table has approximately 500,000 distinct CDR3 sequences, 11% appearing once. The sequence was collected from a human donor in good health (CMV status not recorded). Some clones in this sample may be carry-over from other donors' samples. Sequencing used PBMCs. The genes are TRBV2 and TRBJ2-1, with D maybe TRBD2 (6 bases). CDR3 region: CASTRDFREGNEQFF. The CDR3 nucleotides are TGTGCCAGCACCAGGGACTTCAGAGAGGGCAATGAGCAGTTCTTC.